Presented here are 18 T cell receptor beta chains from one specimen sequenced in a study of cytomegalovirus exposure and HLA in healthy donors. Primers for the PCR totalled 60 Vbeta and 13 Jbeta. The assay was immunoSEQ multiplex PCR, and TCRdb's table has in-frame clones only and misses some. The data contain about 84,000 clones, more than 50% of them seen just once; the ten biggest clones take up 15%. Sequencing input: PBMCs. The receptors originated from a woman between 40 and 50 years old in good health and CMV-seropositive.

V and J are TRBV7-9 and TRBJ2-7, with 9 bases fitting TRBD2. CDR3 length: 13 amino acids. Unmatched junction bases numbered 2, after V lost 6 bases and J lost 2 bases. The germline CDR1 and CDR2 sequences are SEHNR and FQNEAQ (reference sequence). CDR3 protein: CASSRLAAYEQYF. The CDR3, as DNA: TGTGCCAGCAGTAGACTAGCGGCCTACGAGCAGTACTTC.

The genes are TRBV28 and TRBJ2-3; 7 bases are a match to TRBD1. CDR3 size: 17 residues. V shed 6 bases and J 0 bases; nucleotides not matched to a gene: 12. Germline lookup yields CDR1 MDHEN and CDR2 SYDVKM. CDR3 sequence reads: CASSKTGTDASTDTQYF. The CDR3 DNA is TGTGCCAGCAGCAAAACGGGGACAGACGCTAGCACAGATACGCAGTATTTT.

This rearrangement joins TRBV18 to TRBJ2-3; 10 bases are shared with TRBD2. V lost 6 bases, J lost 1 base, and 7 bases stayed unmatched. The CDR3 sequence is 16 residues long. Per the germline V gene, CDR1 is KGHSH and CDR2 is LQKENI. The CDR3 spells CASSYSLAGGTDTQYF. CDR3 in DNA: TGTGCCAGCTCCTACTCCCTAGCGGGAGGCACAGATACGCAGTATTTT. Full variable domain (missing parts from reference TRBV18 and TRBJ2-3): NAGVMQNPRHLVRRRGQEARLRCSPMKGHSHVYWYRQLPEEGLKFMVYLQKENIIDESGMPKERFSAEFPKEGPSILRIQQVVRGDSAAYFCASSYSLAGGTDTQYFGPGTRLTVL.

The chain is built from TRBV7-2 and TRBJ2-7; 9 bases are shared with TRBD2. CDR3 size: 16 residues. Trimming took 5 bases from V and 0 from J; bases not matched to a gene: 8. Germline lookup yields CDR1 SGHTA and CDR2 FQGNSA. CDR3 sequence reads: CASSLRSGGASYEQYF. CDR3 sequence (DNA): TGTGCCAGCAGCCTCCGTAGCGGGGGCGCCTCCTACGAGCAGTACTTC.

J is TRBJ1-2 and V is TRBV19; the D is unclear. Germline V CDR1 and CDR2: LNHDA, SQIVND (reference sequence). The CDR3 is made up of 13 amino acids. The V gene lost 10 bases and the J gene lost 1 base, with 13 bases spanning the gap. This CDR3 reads CATFDEINYGYTF. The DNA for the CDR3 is TGTGCCACCTTCGATGAGATTAACTATGGCTACACCTTC.

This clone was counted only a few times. The CDR3 DNA reads TGTGCCAGCAGCTTTGACCTTCAGGGGGGCTCCGAAGCTTTCTTT. Protein product: CASSFDLQGGSEAFF. The V gene is TRBV5-6, the J gene TRBJ1-1; 7 bases fit TRBD1. The CDR3 extends over 15 amino acids. Looked up from germline, CDR1 is SGHDT and CDR2 is YYEEEE. With 2 bases clipped from V and 8 bases from J, the junction kept 12 bases outside the gene matches.

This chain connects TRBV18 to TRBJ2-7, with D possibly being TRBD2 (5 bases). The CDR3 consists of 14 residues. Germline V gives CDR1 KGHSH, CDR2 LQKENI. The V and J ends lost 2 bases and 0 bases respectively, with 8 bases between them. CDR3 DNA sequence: TGTGCCAGCTCACCATCCGGGAACTCCTACGAGCAGTACTTC. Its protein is CASSPSGNSYEQYF.

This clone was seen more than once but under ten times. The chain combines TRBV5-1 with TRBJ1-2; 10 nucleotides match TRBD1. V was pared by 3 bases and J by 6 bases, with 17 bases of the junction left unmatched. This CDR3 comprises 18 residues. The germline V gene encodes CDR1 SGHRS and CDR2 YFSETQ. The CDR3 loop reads CASSSGGTGAALGNGYTF. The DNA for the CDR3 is TGCGCCAGCAGCTCGGGGGGGACAGGGGCCGCCCTGGGAAATGGCTACACCTTC.

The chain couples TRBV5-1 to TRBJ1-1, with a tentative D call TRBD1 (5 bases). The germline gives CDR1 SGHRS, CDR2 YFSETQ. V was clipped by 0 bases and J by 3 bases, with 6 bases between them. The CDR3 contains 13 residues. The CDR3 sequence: CASSLGGDTEAFF. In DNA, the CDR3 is TGCGCCAGCAGCTTGGGGGGGGACACTGAAGCTTTCTTT.

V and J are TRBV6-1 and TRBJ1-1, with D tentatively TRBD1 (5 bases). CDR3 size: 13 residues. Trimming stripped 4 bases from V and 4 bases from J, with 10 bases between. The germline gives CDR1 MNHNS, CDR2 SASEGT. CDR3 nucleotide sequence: TGTGCCAGCAGTGGATGGGGGGGCACTGAAGCTTTCTTT. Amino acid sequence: CASSGWGGTEAFF.

This CDR3 is CASSISGRLYEQYF. CDR3 nucleotides: TGTGCCAGCAGCATTAGCGGGAGGCTCTACGAGCAGTACTTC. The J gene is TRBJ2-7, the V gene TRBV11-2; 10 nucleotides agree with TRBD2. The V segment lost 5 bases and the J segment 3 bases; nucleotides outside the gene matches: 4. The CDR3 spans 14 residues. Germline CDR1 SGHAT, CDR2 FQNNGV.

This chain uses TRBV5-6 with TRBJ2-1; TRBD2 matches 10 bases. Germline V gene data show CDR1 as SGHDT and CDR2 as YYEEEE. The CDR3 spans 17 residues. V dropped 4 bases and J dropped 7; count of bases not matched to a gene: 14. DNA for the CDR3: TGTGCCAGCAGCCTCTTTGTCGTAGCGGGAGGCTTTAATGAGCAGTTCTTC. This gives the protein CASSLFVVAGGFNEQFF.

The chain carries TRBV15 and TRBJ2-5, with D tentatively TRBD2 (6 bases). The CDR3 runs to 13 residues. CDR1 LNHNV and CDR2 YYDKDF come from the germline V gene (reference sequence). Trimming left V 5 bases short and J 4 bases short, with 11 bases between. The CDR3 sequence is CATSFTGAETQYF. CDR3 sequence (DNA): TGTGCCACCAGCTTCACGGGAGCAGAGACCCAGTACTTC.

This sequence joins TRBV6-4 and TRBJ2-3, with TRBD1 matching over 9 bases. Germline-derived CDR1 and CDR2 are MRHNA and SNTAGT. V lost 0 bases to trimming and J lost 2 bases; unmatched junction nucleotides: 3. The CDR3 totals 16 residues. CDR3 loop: CASSDSTGGSTDTQYF. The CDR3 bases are TGTGCCAGCAGTGACTCGACAGGGGGTTCCACAGATACGCAGTATTTT.

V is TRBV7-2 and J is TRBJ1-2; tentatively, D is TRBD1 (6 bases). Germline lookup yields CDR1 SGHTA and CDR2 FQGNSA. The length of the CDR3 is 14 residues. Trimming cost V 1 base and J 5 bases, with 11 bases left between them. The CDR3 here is CASSLVQGGYGYTF. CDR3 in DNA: TGTGCCAGCAGCTTAGTACAGGGCGGGTATGGCTACACCTTC. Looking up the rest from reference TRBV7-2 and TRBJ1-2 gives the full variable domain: GAGVSQSPSNKVTEKGKDVELRCDPISGHTALYWYRQSLGQGLEFLIYFQGNSAPDKSGLPSDRFSAERTGGSVSTLTIQRTQQEDSAVYLCASSLVQGGYGYTFGSGTRLTVV.

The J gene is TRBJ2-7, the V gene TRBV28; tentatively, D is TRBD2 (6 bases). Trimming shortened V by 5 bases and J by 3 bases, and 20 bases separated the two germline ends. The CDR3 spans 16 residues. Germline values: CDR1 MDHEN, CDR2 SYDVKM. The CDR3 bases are TGTGCCAGCAGTCCCCTTTGGGGGAACGGGGGCTACGAGCAGTACTTC. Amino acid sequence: CASSPLWGNGGYEQYF.

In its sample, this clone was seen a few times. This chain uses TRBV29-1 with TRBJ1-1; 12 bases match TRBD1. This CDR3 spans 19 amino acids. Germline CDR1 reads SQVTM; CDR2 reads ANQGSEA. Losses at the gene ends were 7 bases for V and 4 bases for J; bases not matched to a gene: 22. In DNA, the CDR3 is TGCAGCGCCAGAGTGCCGTTGGGAGGGACAGGGGGCGCGGGCACTGAAGCTTTCTTT. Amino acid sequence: CSARVPLGGTGGAGTEAFF.

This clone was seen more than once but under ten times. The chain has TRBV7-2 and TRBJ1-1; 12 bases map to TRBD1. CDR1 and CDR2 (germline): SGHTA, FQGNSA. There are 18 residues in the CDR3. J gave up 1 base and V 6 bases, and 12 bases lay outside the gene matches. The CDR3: CASSRDGTGGMWNTEAFF. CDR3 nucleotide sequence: TGTGCCAGCAGTCGGGACGGGACAGGGGGCATGTGGAACACTGAAGCTTTCTTT.